This TCR beta chain derives from a study of cytomegalovirus exposure and HLA in healthy donors. Only in-frame clones appear in the TCRdb table, and some are missing; sequencing was by immunoSEQ multiplex PCR. This sample has about 98,000 clones, with roughly 87% found just once. The CDR3 is 12 amino acids. Trimming shortened V by 10 bases and J by 1 base, and 11 bases separated the two germline ends. Germline-derived CDR1 and CDR2 are WSHSY and SAAADI. The chain couples TRBV10-2 to TRBJ2-7; D remains unclear. The material sequenced was PBMCs. The TCR originated in a woman aged 25 to 39 in good health and CMV-seronegative. The CDR3 nucleotides read TGCGCCACTGCCGAGAATTCCTACGAGCAGTACTTC. Encoded protein: CATAENSYEQYF.